The source of this T cell receptor (beta chain) is a study of T-cell reconstitution after alpha-beta-depleted transplantation in children. TCRbeta library construction was performed incorporating unique molecular identifiers. TCRdb reprocessed the PCR reads with MiXCR, giving one entry per CDR3 protein. The sample holds more than 550,000 distinct CDR3 sequences, about 10% seen once. The CDR3 covers 13 residues. Germline V lookup: CDR1 LGHDT, CDR2 YNNKEL (reference sequence). Trimming took 0 bases from V and 5 from J, leaving 7 bases between them. The sample was PBMCs from the stem cell graft donor, taken from the stem cell graft. The origin of this receptor is a human donor who donated a stem cell graft to a child with acute myeloid leukemia. This chain joins TRBV3-1 and TRBJ1-2, with no clear D. CDR3: CASSQEQSYGYTF. CDR3 DNA sequence: TGTGCCAGCAGCCAAGAACAATCTTATGGCTACACCTTC.